The 24 T cell receptor beta chains below all came from one sample that was sequenced in a study of T cell responses to AZD1222 COVID-19 vaccine. The assay was immunoSEQ multiplex PCR, and TCRdb's table has in-frame clones only and misses some. Of around 100,000 clones listed, 88% were seen once; the top ten hold about 1.8%. The source material was peripheral blood, sampled on day 0 of AZD1222 vaccination. These receptors all come from an adult in good health.

The chain has TRBV27 and TRBJ1-5; 10 bases agree with TRBD1. Per germline, CDR1 MNHEY and CDR2 SMNVEV (reference sequence). The CDR3 is 15 residues long. J gave up 7 bases and V 2 bases, and 5 bases lay outside the gene matches. CDR3: CASSLGGTGAQPQHF. In DNA form, the CDR3 reads TGTGCCAGCAGTTTAGGGGGGACAGGGGCCCAGCCCCAGCATTTT.

The chain links TRBV10-1 to TRBJ1-1; possible D gene TRBD1, 6 bases. Per germline, CDR1 WNHNN and CDR2 SYGVQD (reference sequence). This CDR3 is built from 15 residues. Trimming stripped 1 base from V and 5 bases from J, with 14 bases between. The CDR3 DNA reads as TGCGCCAGCAGTGAGTTGGCCAGGGGAACGACTGAAGCTTTCTTT. Translated, it gives CASSELARGTTEAFF.

The rearrangement uses TRBV25-1 and TRBJ1-3; D gene ambiguous. V was shortened by 5 bases and J by 3 bases, with 5 bases between the two germline ends. This CDR3 spans 12 amino acids. CDR1 and CDR2 (germline): MGHDK, SYGVNS. CDR3 protein: CASSPNGNTIYF. The DNA for the CDR3 is TGTGCCAGCAGTCCCAATGGAAACACCATATATTTT.

The gene calls are TRBV18 and TRBJ2-4, with D maybe TRBD2 (6 bases). The ends were cut back, 0 bases at V and 1 base at J, with 10 bases in the middle. In germline, CDR1 is KGHSH, CDR2 LQKENI. CDR3 length: 16 amino acids. The CDR3 region is CASSPPSGEAKNIQYF. For the CDR3, the DNA is TGTGCCAGCTCACCACCGTCGGGAGAGGCCAAAAACATTCAGTACTTC.

The V and J genes are TRBV5-1 and TRBJ1-2; tentatively, D is TRBD1 (5 bases). V was cut by 0 bases and J by 3 bases, with 9 bases left in between. Germline assignment: CDR1 SGHRS and CDR2 YFSETQ. The length of the CDR3 is 14 residues. The DNA of the CDR3 is TGCGCCAGCAGCTTGGGGGGGAAGTACTATGGCTACACCTTC. Encoded protein: CASSLGGKYYGYTF.

The CDR3 region is CASIGGNGRSSYEQYF. CDR3 sequence (DNA): TGTGCCTCCATTGGCGGGAACGGCCGAAGCTCCTACGAGCAGTACTTC. The chain joins TRBV27 to TRBJ2-7; weak D call: TRBD2 (6 bases). The CDR3 runs 16 residues. V was trimmed by 11 bases and J by 0 bases, leaving 23 bases between them. Per germline, CDR1 MNHEY and CDR2 SMNVEV (reference sequence).

Only a few counts were recorded for this clone. This chain uses TRBV27 with TRBJ2-7, with 9 bases matching TRBD1. Per germline, CDR1 MNHEY and CDR2 SMNVEV (reference sequence). This CDR3 is built from 16 residues. V shed 4 bases and J 2 bases; nucleotides not matched to a gene: 9. The CDR3 sequence is CASSSPSGQGTYEQYF. DNA for the CDR3: TGTGCCAGCAGTTCACCTTCGGGACAGGGAACCTACGAGCAGTACTTC.

This clone came up a few times. This chain uses TRBV4-2 with TRBJ2-2, with TRBD2 matching 7 bases. Germline V gene sequence: CDR1 LGHNA, CDR2 YNFKEQ. V lost 2 bases, J lost 6 bases, and 3 bases stayed unmatched. This CDR3 region has 14 residues. CDR3: CASSQPGLAGELFF. The CDR3 DNA reads TGTGCCAGCAGCCAACCAGGACTAGCCGGGGAGCTGTTTTTT.

The chain couples TRBV5-8 to TRBJ1-1, with D hard to call. The CDR3 contains 14 residues. The V end was cut by 4 bases, the J end by 1 base, with 11 bases between. The germline V gene has CDR1 SGHTS and CDR2 YDEGEE. This CDR3 is CASSPGYSNTEAFF. The CDR3 DNA reads as TGTGCCAGCAGCCCCGGATATTCGAACACTGAAGCTTTCTTT.

The chain uses TRBV3-1 (or the pseudogene TRBV3-2) and TRBJ2-1, with D tentatively TRBD2 (5 bases). The germline gives CDR1 LGHDT, CDR2 YNNKEL (reference sequence). The CDR3 contains 17 residues. With 3 bases removed from V and 7 bases from J, the gap between germline ends came to 22 bases. CDR3 sequence (DNA): TGTGCCAGCAGCCAGCAGACCGGGATAAGCGGTATTAATGAGCAGTTCTTC. Translated, it gives CASSQQTGISGINEQFF.

The genes are TRBV27 and TRBJ1-3; the D gene is possibly TRBD1 (6 bases). The V gene lost 6 bases and the J gene lost 4 bases, with 13 bases spanning the gap. Looked up from germline, CDR1 is MNHEY and CDR2 is SMNVEV (reference sequence). The CDR3 runs 14 residues. The CDR3 bases are TGTGCCAGCAGCAGGACAGTGATCGGAAACACCATATATTTT. Residues: CASSRTVIGNTIYF.

A few counts support this clone. V gene TRBV5-1 combines with J gene TRBJ2-6, with TRBD1 matching over 8 bases. Germline V lookup: CDR1 SGHRS, CDR2 YFSETQ. The trim removed 4 bases at V and 2 bases at J, leaving 8 bases unmatched. This CDR3 contains 17 residues. The CDR3 DNA follows: TGCGCCAGCAGCGTACAGGGGGGATCCGCTGGGGCCAACGTCCTGACTTTC. Translating it yields CASSVQGGSAGANVLTF.

This clone was detected a few times. This sequence joins TRBV6-1 and TRBJ2-7; D is uncertain. From germline, CDR1 is MNHNS and CDR2 SASEGT. The CDR3 extends over 12 amino acids. V lost 1 base and J lost 9, with 10 bases in between. CDR3 coding DNA: TGTGCCAGCAGTGAAGTAAGGCGCGGGCAGTACTTC. This sequence encodes CASSEVRRGQYF.

This chain connects TRBV5-6 to TRBJ1-1; possible D gene TRBD1, 5 bases. V was pared by 3 bases and J by 5 bases, with 8 bases between. Germline CDR1 SGHDT, CDR2 YYEEEE. This CDR3 region has 12 residues. CDR3 sequence: CASSWGGTEAFF. CDR3 DNA: TGTGCCAGCAGCTGGGGGGGAACTGAAGCTTTCTTT.

The V and J genes are TRBV4-2 and TRBJ1-2; D might be TRBD1 (5 bases). CDR3 size: 18 residues. Trimming took off 5 bases at V and 3 bases at J, with 25 bases between the two ends. Germline V gene sequence: CDR1 LGHNA, CDR2 YNFKEQ. The CDR3 reads CASSGERSGIIKDYGYTF. In nucleotides, the CDR3 is TGTGCCAGCAGCGGGGAACGATCAGGGATCATTAAGGACTATGGCTACACCTTC.

V and J are TRBV5-1 and TRBJ2-3; 7 bases agree with TRBD1. CDR1 is SGHRS and CDR2 is YFSETQ in the germline V gene. There are 14 residues in the CDR3. V lost 7 bases and J lost 0; bases outside the gene matches: 5. The CDR3 spells CASVPGQSTDTQYF. CDR3 in DNA: TGCGCCAGCGTACCGGGACAGAGCACAGATACGCAGTATTTT.

The chain couples TRBV6-2 or TRBV6-3 to TRBJ2-2; 9 bases fit TRBD1. CDR1 and CDR2 (germline): MNHEY, SVGEGT. There are 17 residues in the CDR3. V shed 4 bases and J 6 bases; nucleotides not matched to a gene: 12. CDR3 protein: CASSSGKGQGIAGELFF. The CDR3 DNA reads TGTGCCAGCAGTTCCGGAAAGGGACAGGGTATCGCCGGGGAGCTGTTTTTT.

This chain links TRBV28 with TRBJ2-1, with a possible D match to TRBD2 (5 bases). The CDR3 is 16 amino acids. V dropped 5 bases and J dropped 0 bases, with 14 bases sitting between them. The germline CDR1 and CDR2 sequences are MDHEN and SYDVKM. CDR3 bases: TGTGCCAGCAGTGCCGTAGCGAAGAGCTCCTACAATGAGCAGTTCTTC. It codes for CASSAVAKSSYNEQFF. The full variable domain, rest sourced from reference TRBV28 and TRBJ2-1, is DVKVTQSSRYLVKRTGEKVFLECVQDMDHENMFWYRQDPGLGLRLIYFSYDVKMKEKGDIPEGYSVSREKKERFSLILESASTNQTSMYLCASSAVAKSSYNEQFFGPGTRLTVL.

With respect to this clone: This specimen includes other DNA sequences encoding the same CDR3. The gene calls are TRBV7-2 and TRBJ1-2, with D unclear. The CDR3 is made up of 13 amino acids. Per the germline V gene, CDR1 is SGHTA and CDR2 is FQGNSA. V gave up 1 base and J gave up 3 bases, with 6 bases separating them. For the CDR3, the DNA is TGTGCCAGCAGCTTAGGGCGCGACTATGGCTACACCTTC. Protein product: CASSLGRDYGYTF. Full variable domain (outside the CDR3, taken from reference TRBV7-2 and TRBJ1-2): GAGVSQSPSNKVTEKGKDVELRCDPISGHTALYWYRQSLGQGLEFLIYFQGNSAPDKSGLPSDRFSAERTGGSVSTLTIQRTQQEDSAVYLCASSLGRDYGYTFGSGTRLTVV.

The chain recombines TRBV7-3 with TRBJ2-1; D ambiguous. Per germline, CDR1 SGHTA and CDR2 FQGTGA. This CDR3 has 15 amino acids. Trimming took 5 bases from V and 8 from J, leaving 19 bases between them. DNA of the CDR3: TGTGCCAGCAGCCCCGCCCGGGTTAGTTCGGATGAGCAGTTCTTC. Its translation: CASSPARVSSDEQFF.

The chain combines TRBV19 with TRBJ2-7; 9 positions agree with TRBD1. Trimming removed 6 bases from V and 3 bases from J; junction bases left unmatched: 3. This CDR3 has 13 residues. Germline CDR1 reads LNHDA; CDR2 reads SQIVND (reference sequence). The CDR3 loop reads CASRPTGGYEQYF. For the CDR3, the DNA is TGTGCCAGTAGACCGACAGGGGGCTACGAGCAGTACTTC.

The V and J genes are TRBV6-5 and TRBJ2-7, with a tentative D call TRBD1 (6 bases). The length of the CDR3 is 15 residues. CDR1 is MNHEY and CDR2 is SVGAGI in the germline V gene. Trimming took off 0 bases at V and 4 bases at J, with 13 bases between the two ends. The CDR3 bases are TGTGCCAGCAGTTACTCGACAGGTTCGGTTTACGAGCAGTACTTC. Translation: CASSYSTGSVYEQYF.

The J gene is TRBJ1-1, the V gene TRBV29-1; tentative D call: TRBD1 (6 bases). Trimming took off 5 bases at V and 4 bases at J, with 8 bases between the two ends. The germline CDR1 and CDR2 sequences are SQVTM and ANQGSEA. There are 11 residues in the CDR3. This chain's CDR3 is CSVPGATEAFF. In DNA form, the CDR3 reads TGCAGCGTTCCAGGGGCCACTGAAGCTTTCTTT.

This clone was seen more than once but under ten times. The chain joins TRBV7-2 to TRBJ2-7, with 7 bases aligning to TRBD2. The germline V gene encodes CDR1 SGHTA and CDR2 FQGNSA. V was clipped by 0 bases and J by 5 bases; unmatched bases: 4. The CDR3 spans 14 residues. The CDR3 spells CASSLAGGLDEQYF. CDR3 nucleotide sequence: TGTGCCAGCAGCTTAGCGGGAGGGCTTGACGAGCAGTACTTC. Based on the CDR3 plus reference TRBV7-2 and TRBJ2-7, the full variable domain is GAGVSQSPSNKVTEKGKDVELRCDPISGHTALYWYRQSLGQGLEFLIYFQGNSAPDKSGLPSDRFSAERTGGSVSTLTIQRTQQEDSAVYLCASSLAGGLDEQYFGPGTRLTVT.